This T cell receptor (beta chain) was recovered during a study of graft-versus-host responses after intestinal transplantation. Study as a whole: All recipients were given anti-thymocyte globulin induction, and tacrolimus and steroids were then administered for three to four years. Study-wide results and limits: Recipient marrow harbored GvH clones, some of which surfaced first in ileum or blood. Graft-versus-host to host-versus-graft clonal ratios in allografts were high in patients with graft-donor T cell macrochimerism.

TCRdb keeps only in-frame clones here, not all; method: immunoSEQ multiplex PCR. The sample lists fewer than 75,000 clones; about 87% were seen once. Germline assignment: CDR1 MNHEY and CDR2 SMNVEV (reference sequence). Trimming removed 3 bases from V and 0 bases from J, with 9 bases in between. The CDR3 sequence is 14 residues long. On this clone itself: The antigen is unknown.

This specimen consisted of PBMCs, obtained 26 days after transplant. The receptor comes from a human patient who received an intestinal transplant, so some T cells may come from the graft donor. The J gene is TRBJ2-7, the V gene TRBV27, with a weak D call TRBD2 (5 bases). CDR3 bases: TGTGCCAGCAGTTTTGGACTTCCCTCCTACGAGCAGTACTTC. Translated: CASSFGLPSYEQYF.